These 6 T cell receptor beta chains were sequenced from one sample in a study of CD4 T cells in relation to SARS-CoV-2 and coronaviruses (dated by TCRdb to the early 2020s). CD4+ T cells from unexposed donors were collected before the COVID-19 pandemic (2011-2018). After 10 to 11 days of culture, CD4+ T cells were isolated with the EasySep CD4+ T cell isolation kit. The library was built by means of the immunoSEQ multiplex PCR assay. The source is immuneACCESS, and TCRdb retained only in-frame sequences with V and J called. Part of the clones is not carried over; for the studies checked, unresolved V genes explain less than half of this, and the remainder is unexplained. The sample includes around 32,000 clones, with over 60% observed a single time. The ten largest clones take up roughly 14% of the sample. These receptors' antigens are unknown. Source material: CD4+ T cells from PBMCs, cultured in vitro. The receptors derive from a human donor in good health.

The chain joins TRBV7-8 to TRBJ2-3; weak D call: TRBD2 (6 bases). V shed 1 base and J shed 1 base, with 12 bases lying between them. Germline CDR1 SGHVS, CDR2 FQNEAQ. This CDR3 is built from 16 residues. This CDR3 reads CASSLVGSSGTDTQYF. In DNA form, the CDR3 reads TGTGCCAGCAGCTTAGTAGGGTCTAGCGGCACAGATACGCAGTATTTT.

The chain has TRBV1 and TRBJ2-5; the D call in the table, TRBD2, was not verified against the DNA. TRBV1 is recorded as a pseudogene. The CDR3 spans 18 residues. The CDR3 nucleotides read TGCACCAGCAGCCAGGCGACTAGCGGGAGGGCCGGGGTAGAGACCCAGTACTTC. Encoded protein: CTSSQATSGRAGVETQYF.

This chain joins TRBV19 and TRBJ1-1, with TRBD1 as a possible D gene (6 bases). This CDR3 contains 13 residues. V was pared by 4 bases and J by 7 bases, with 13 bases between. The V gene's germline CDR1 is LNHDA and CDR2 SQIVND (reference sequence). CDR3 in amino acids: CASSRGQGGEAFF. The DNA for the CDR3 is TGTGCCAGTAGTAGGGGGCAGGGCGGTGAAGCTTTCTTT.

CDR3: CSVEDNSQETQYF. The CDR3 nucleotides read TGCAGCGTTGAAGATAACTCTCAAGAGACCCAGTACTTC. The chain couples TRBV29-1 to TRBJ2-5; D remains ambiguous. V lost 0 bases, J lost 2 bases, and 7 bases lay in between. CDR3 length: 13 amino acids. Germline V gene data show CDR1 as SQVTM and CDR2 as ANQGSEA.

There are a few counts of this clone. The chain uses TRBV7-6 and TRBJ2-6; 8 nucleotides match TRBD1. Germline V gene lookup returns CDR1 SGHVS and CDR2 FNYEAQ. Losses at the gene ends were 5 bases for V and 4 bases for J; bases not matched to a gene: 7. This CDR3 is 16 amino acids long. CDR3 in amino acids: CASSKGQAPGANVLTF. The CDR3 DNA reads TGTGCCAGCAGCAAGGGACAGGCTCCCGGGGCCAACGTCCTGACTTTC.

This rearrangement joins TRBV6-2 or TRBV6-3 to TRBJ1-1, with 7 nucleotides matching TRBD1. The length of the CDR3 is 13 residues. V was clipped by 5 bases and J by 3 bases; unmatched bases: 3. The germline CDR1 and CDR2 sequences are MNHEY and SVGEGT. CDR3 nucleotide sequence: TGTGCCAGCAGTGACAGGGCCTACACTGAAGCTTTCTTT. Translation gives CASSDRAYTEAFF.